This entry concerns a single TCR beta chain. This record comes from a study of blood T cell repertoires in COVID-19. Study at large: The United States, Italy and Spain supplied acute and convalescent COVID-19 samples. T cells, B-cell-depleted T cells, or PBMCs provided the cDNA or gDNA that served as material.

As originally analysed: Reference gene primer amplification in the assay estimated nucleated cell counts. Sequencing was performed with immunoSEQ multiplex PCR; in TCRdb, only in-frame clones are kept and a portion is missing. The V and J calls and the clone size are those of that table, but D and trimming were determined from the DNA. The sample lists under 55,000 clones, about 80% occurring once. J gave up 4 bases and V 0 bases, and 5 bases lay outside the gene matches. Germline-derived CDR1 and CDR2 are LGHNA and YNFKEQ. CDR3 size: 16 residues. This clonotype was obtained from a man between 70 and 80 years old with acute or convalescent COVID-19. The chain combines TRBV4-2 with TRBJ2-7; TRBD2 agrees at 11 bases. Material for sequencing was peripheral blood. CDR3 sequence reads: CASSQDSTSGTYEQYF. As DNA, the CDR3 is TGTGCCAGCAGCCAAGATTCGACTAGCGGGACTTACGAGCAGTACTTC.